The source of this TCR beta chain is a study of T-cell memory formation after mild COVID-19. Looking at the study overall: Clusters were largely donor specific. General study results and limits: Some clones that responded were present in memory (sampled pre-infection), which suggests cross-reactive memory joined.

TCR alpha and TCR beta cDNA libraries carrying sample barcodes and UMIs came from 5'RACE with constant-segment primers. TCRdb called the 5' RACE reads again in MiXCR, with one record for every CDR3 protein. This sample yields 550,000 to 600,000 distinct CDR3 sequences, of which around 16% are seen a single time; roughly 8.2% belongs to the top ten. V lost 5 bases and J lost 5; bases outside the gene matches: 6. There are 14 residues in the CDR3. Looked up from germline, CDR1 is LNHDA and CDR2 is SQIVND (reference sequence). A few counts support this clonotype. Its target is not known. The chain has TRBV19 and TRBJ2-7; 10 bases map to TRBD2. This sequence originates from an adult woman who had mild COVID-19 (a few samples of this study predate the infection). Cell type and time point are not known. The source material was PBMCs or a T cell subset sorted from them (not recorded which). The CDR3 region has the DNA TGTGCCAGTAGTCCTCCTAGCGGGAGAGACGAGCAGTACTTC. Protein product: CASSPPSGRDEQYF. Full variable domain (missing parts from reference TRBV19 and TRBJ2-7): DGGITQSPKYLFRKEGQNVTLSCEQNLNHDAMYWYRQDPGQGLRLIYYSQIVNDFQKGDIAEGYSVSREKKESFPLTVTSAQKNPTAFYLCASSPPSGRDEQYFGPGTRLTVT.